This T cell receptor beta chain was recovered during a study of HIV-infected patients and healthy controls. General study results and limits: MAIT alpha-chain CDR3s were frequent in healthy controls, depleted in HIV+. Slight age and sex differences between study cohorts did not explain the diversity differences.

CDR1 and CDR2 from the germline V gene are SGHRS and YFSETQ. V dropped 7 bases and J dropped 2 bases, with 12 bases sitting between them. The CDR3 totals 14 residues. No cell fractionation was done, so the repertoire covers all unsorted peripheral blood T cells. Around 530 ng RNA was reverse transcribed with alpha and beta constant-region primers. Separate chain-specific third strand synthesis with multiplexing indices produced the alpha and beta libraries. Each cDNA molecule was barcoded, and a single primer pair amplified each chain. MiXCR, applied by TCRdb to the 5' RACE reads, yields one record per CDR3 protein. The sample carries 15,000 to 20,000 distinct CDR3 sequences, approximately 9.6% recorded once. As to this clonotype: Its matching antigen is unknown.

The gene calls are TRBV5-1 and TRBJ2-2, with D tentatively TRBD1 (5 bases). This receptor was taken from an adult in good health. Sequencing was done on a sample of blood. The CDR3 DNA is TGCGCCAGCTCTGGGGCTATCAACACCGGGGAGCTGTTTTTT. Protein: CASSGAINTGELFF. Complete variable domain (other parts from reference TRBV5-1 and TRBJ2-2): KAGVTQTPRYLIKTRGQQVTLSCSPISGHRSVSWYQQTPGQGLQFLFEYFSETQRNKGNFPGRFSGRQFSNSRSEMNVSTLELGDSALYLCASSGAINTGELFFGEGSRLTVL.